The 22 T cell receptor beta chains below all came from one sample that was sequenced in a study of preoperative IRX-2 immunotherapy in early breast cancer (dated by TCRdb to the late 2010s). The sample's treatment or condition label, decoded: preoperative locoregional IRX-2 cytokine immunotherapy. The library was generated by the immunoSEQ multiplex PCR assay. TCRdb retrieved this table from immuneACCESS and kept in-frame rearrangements only. Not all clones are present; in checked studies, unresolved V genes account for under half, and no reason is known for the remainder. The sample has about 3,000 clones on record, roughly 76% of them singletons. The ten largest make up about 13% of the sample. Specimen: tumor tissue, collected after IRX-2 immunotherapy. The origin of the receptors is a human donor with breast cancer.

This clone was observed a few times. V usage is TRBV30 and J usage is TRBJ1-1, with a weak D call TRBD1 (6 bases). CDR3 length: 13 residues. The germline V gene has CDR1 GTSNPN and CDR2 SVGIG (reference sequence). Between the trimmed V and J ends, which lost 3 bases and 4 bases, there was a span of 12 bases. The CDR3 DNA sequence: TGTGCCTGGAGCCTACAGGGAAGCACTGAAGCTTTCTTT. As protein: CAWSLQGSTEAFF.

This sequence joins TRBV15 and TRBJ2-4; 8 nucleotides align to TRBD1. This CDR3 has 15 residues. CDR1 is LNHNV, CDR2 YYDKDF, per germline (reference sequence). Trimming cost V 3 bases and J 3 bases; bases outside gene matches: 4. The CDR3 nucleotides read TGTGCCACCAGCAGCCAGGGGGCAGGCAAAAACATTCAGTACTTC. Translating gives CATSSQGAGKNIQYF.

CDR3 bases: TGTGCCAGCAGCCTGATAAGGGGGGCGAACTATGGCTACACCTTC. Amino acid sequence: CASSLIRGANYGYTF. The rearrangement links TRBV6-8 to TRBJ1-2, with D possibly TRBD1 on 6 matching bases. Trimming removed 6 bases from V and 2 bases from J, with 16 bases in between. This CDR3 region has 15 residues. Germline V gene data show CDR1 as MNHGY and CDR2 as SAAAGT.

This clone came up a few times. The chain is built from TRBV11-3 and TRBJ1-4; no firm D call. V lost 4 bases and J lost 5, with 11 bases in between. From germline, CDR1 is SGHNT and CDR2 YENEEA. This CDR3 is built from 14 residues. The CDR3 coding sequence is TGTGCCAGCAGCTCTCGACACGGAAATGAAAAACTGTTTTTT. Encoded protein: CASSSRHGNEKLFF.

This clone occurred once. The chain links TRBV29-1 to TRBJ1-2, with D perhaps TRBD1 (5 bases). V was cut by 1 base and J by 3 bases, with 18 bases left in between. The CDR3 runs to 16 residues. Germline V gene lookup returns CDR1 SQVTM and CDR2 ANQGSEA. CDR3 residues: CSVEVSHWGFHYGYTF. DNA of the CDR3: TGCAGCGTTGAAGTGAGTCACTGGGGGTTTCACTATGGCTACACCTTC.

The chain uses TRBV6-8 and TRBJ2-2; 7 bases are a match to TRBD1. The CDR3 contains 19 residues. The V and J ends lost 5 bases and 3 bases, in that order; junction bases with no gene match: 18. Germline-derived CDR1 and CDR2 are MNHGY and SAAAGT. Here the CDR3 DNA reads TGTGCCAGCAGTCCATTGACAGGGTTTCGGATAACGGACACCGGGGAGCTGTTTTTT. This sequence encodes CASSPLTGFRITDTGELFF.

The chain carries TRBV6-8 and TRBJ2-5; 9 nucleotides agree with TRBD2. Trimming removed 6 bases from V and 5 bases from J; junction bases left unmatched: 10. Per the germline V gene, CDR1 is MNHGY and CDR2 is SAAAGT. The CDR3 consists of 15 residues. Here the CDR3 reads CASSRGAGGLETQYF. CDR3 bases: TGTGCCAGCAGCCGAGGGGCGGGGGGGCTGGAGACCCAGTACTTC.

The sample holds a few counts of this clone. The chain is built from TRBV6-8 and TRBJ2-5; tentatively, D is TRBD1 or TRBD2 (5 bases each). CDR3 length: 13 amino acids. Deletions cut 5 bases from V and 2 bases from J, with 9 bases between. Germline V gene data show CDR1 as MNHGY and CDR2 as SAAAGT. The CDR3 DNA sequence: TGTGCCAGCAGTGAGGGACCACAAGAGACCCAGTACTTC. This gives the protein CASSEGPQETQYF.

The chain has TRBV11-3 and TRBJ1-5; maybe TRBD1 (5 bases). V lost 5 bases and J 4 bases, leaving 21 bases between the germline ends. CDR1 SGHNT and CDR2 YENEEA come from the germline V gene. The CDR3 runs to 17 residues. CDR3 sequence reads: CASSQGNFWGLNQPQHF. The CDR3 DNA sequence: TGTGCCAGCAGCCAGGGAAACTTCTGGGGCCTGAATCAGCCCCAGCATTTT.

This clone occurred a few times. DNA of the CDR3: TGTGCCAGCAGCCCGAGAAGGGAGAACACTGAAGCTTTCTTT. The encoded protein is CASSPRRENTEAFF. The chain joins TRBV11-3 to TRBJ1-1; unclear D gene. CDR1 and CDR2 (germline): SGHNT, YENEEA. V lost 5 bases and J 1 base, leaving 11 bases between the germline ends. The CDR3 is made up of 14 amino acids.

The gene calls are TRBV2 and TRBJ1-2; 11 bases are a match to TRBD1. With 11 bases clipped from V and 5 bases from J, the junction kept 10 bases outside the gene matches. The CDR3 has 14 amino acids. Germline CDR1 is SNHLY and CDR2 is FYNNEI. This CDR3 is CAGKGQGELYGYTF. The CDR3, as DNA: TGTGCCGGGAAGGGACAGGGGGAACTGTATGGCTACACCTTC.

The chain recombines TRBV5-1 with TRBJ1-1; no clear D gene. Germline lookup yields CDR1 SGHRS and CDR2 YFSETQ. V dropped 0 bases and J dropped 5 bases, with 14 bases sitting between them. The CDR3 totals 15 residues. Here the CDR3 reads CASSLGSRSWTEAFF. DNA of the CDR3: TGCGCCAGCAGCTTGGGCTCCCGCTCGTGGACTGAAGCTTTCTTT. Looking up the rest from reference TRBV5-1 and TRBJ1-1 gives the full variable domain: KAGVTQTPRYLIKTRGQQVTLSCSPISGHRSVSWYQQTPGQGLQFLFEYFSETQRNKGNFPGRFSGRQFSNSRSEMNVSTLELGDSALYLCASSLGSRSWTEAFFGQGTRLTVV.

J is TRBJ2-7 and V is TRBV25-1; a possible D gene is TRBD2 (7 bases). The ends were cut back, 4 bases at V and 11 bases at J, with 21 bases in the middle. The CDR3 totals 14 residues. Germline CDR1 is MGHDK and CDR2 is SYGVNS. The CDR3 nucleotides are TGTGCCAGCAGTGGTACAAGAAGGTGGGAGGGGGAGTACTTC. It is translated as CASSGTRRWEGEYF.

The V and J genes are TRBV10-2 and TRBJ2-3, with a weak D call TRBD1 (6 bases). V was cut by 0 bases and J by 5 bases, with 12 bases left in between. The germline CDR1 and CDR2 sequences are WSHSY and SAAADI. The CDR3 has 15 amino acids. The CDR3 sequence is CASSESSRGLDTQYF. CDR3 nucleotide sequence: TGCGCCAGCAGTGAGTCGTCGAGGGGGTTAGATACGCAGTATTTT.

The chain uses TRBV11-3 and TRBJ2-5, with a possible D match to TRBD2 (5 bases). V was cut by 3 bases and J by 5 bases, with 19 bases left in between. CDR1 SGHNT and CDR2 YENEEA come from the germline V gene. The CDR3 is 16 residues long. CDR3 region: CASSFWGNLDFETQYF. The CDR3 bases are TGTGCCAGCAGCTTTTGGGGAAACTTGGACTTCGAGACCCAGTACTTC.

This rearrangement joins TRBV28 to TRBJ1-4, with D tentatively TRBD1 (6 bases). Germline V CDR1 and CDR2: MDHEN, SYDVKM. Trimming took 4 bases from V and 5 from J, leaving 14 bases between them. The CDR3 has 15 residues. The CDR3 DNA follows: TGTGCCAGCAGTTCCTCCGGGACAATAAATGAAAAACTGTTTTTT. This encodes CASSSSGTINEKLFF.

The rearrangement links TRBV10-3 to TRBJ1-2; D perhaps matches TRBD1 (6 bases). This CDR3 spans 15 amino acids. Germline CDR1 reads ENHRY; CDR2 reads SYGVKD. V shed 0 bases and J shed 6 bases, with 14 bases lying between them. Here the CDR3 DNA reads TGTGCCATCAGTGAGTCGGGACACGAAATGGATGGCTACACCTTC. Translating gives CAISESGHEMDGYTF.

The chain employs TRBV28 and TRBJ1-1, with 7 bases identical to TRBD1. The CDR3 is 15 residues long. CDR1 MDHEN and CDR2 SYDVKM come from the germline V gene. Germline trimming cut 5 bases from V and 3 bases from J; bases unmatched to any gene: 9. The DNA of the CDR3 is TGTGCCAGCAGTCGACGACGAACAGGGGACACTGAAGCTTTCTTT. It translates to CASSRRRTGDTEAFF.

The V and J genes are TRBV28 and TRBJ1-2; 9 bases agree with TRBD1. CDR1 MDHEN and CDR2 SYDVKM come from the germline V gene. V trimming: 5 bases; J trimming: 5 bases; junction bases outside the gene matches: 9. CDR3 size: 15 residues. The CDR3 nucleotides are TGTGCCAGCAGTACAACAGGGGGCGCGTTGTATGGCTACACCTTC. It encodes CASSTTGGALYGYTF.

V gene TRBV30 combines with J gene TRBJ1-6; no definite D call. CDR3 length: 11 amino acids. V was trimmed by 3 bases and J by 8 bases, leaving 5 bases between them. Germline CDR1 reads GTSNPN; CDR2 reads SVGIG (reference sequence). The CDR3 coding sequence is TGTGCCTGGAGCGAGGATTCACCCCTCCACTTT. It translates to CAWSEDSPLHF.

This clone was detected once. V and J are TRBV11-3 and TRBJ2-5; 8 positions agree with TRBD2. The CDR3 spans 17 residues. CDR1 and CDR2 from the germline V gene are SGHNT and YENEEA. The trim removed 3 bases at V and 4 bases at J, leaving 13 bases unmatched. DNA for the CDR3: TGTGCCAGCAGCTTCGGATTACGGGGGGGCCTTGGAGAGACCCAGTACTTC. It encodes CASSFGLRGGLGETQYF.

The V and J genes are TRBV6-8 and TRBJ1-2; maybe TRBD1 (6 bases). Germline CDR1 and CDR2: MNHGY and SAAAGT. The V and J ends lost 7 bases and 4 bases respectively, with 19 bases between them. The CDR3 is made up of 15 amino acids. The CDR3 nucleotides are TGTGCCAGCAACCTACAGGGCCCCGGGATCTATGGCTACACCTTC. Protein product: CASNLQGPGIYGYTF.